These T cell receptor beta chains were read from a single sample in a study of cytomegalovirus exposure and HLA in healthy donors. Repertoires were generated with immunoSEQ multiplex PCR, while TCRdb's copy carries only in-frame clones and drops some. Here the sample spans approximately 300,000 clones, approximately 90% being singletons. The specimen was PBMCs. These receptors all come from a woman aged 30 to 39 in good health and CMV-seropositive. Both conserved end residues are part of each CDR3.

V	J	CDR3
TRBV28	TRBJ1-2	CASSTTGFYGYTF
TRBV5-1	TRBJ2-5	CASSLEPGQETQYF
TRBV27	TRBJ2-3	CASSLPPSGVLADTQYF
TRBV28	TRBJ1-6	CASSLKDNSPLHF
TRBV5-8	TRBJ1-5	CASSLGQPNQPQHF
TRBV7-9	TRBJ2-1	CASSLAFGAGEQFF
TRBV18	TRBJ2-7	CASSPVDGDEQYF
TRBV5-1	TRBJ2-7	CASSRGLAGGRGEQYF
TRBV4-3	TRBJ1-5	CASSQDYWGHQPQHF
TRBV5-4	TRBJ2-1	CASSGDNRGAVAGEQFF
TRBV29-1	TRBJ2-3	CSGTGGTDTQYF
TRBV7-6	TRBJ2-2	CASSLTGELFF
TRBV7-9	TRBJ2-7	CASSLSYFRDTSYEQYF
TRBV4-3	TRBJ2-7	CASSLSGTGGYEQYF
TRBV9	TRBJ2-5	CASSVESLGLLQETQYF
TRBV10-3	TRBJ1-2	CAIRQPNYGYTF
TRBV4-3	TRBJ2-6	CASSQDAPGPGAGANVLTF
TRBV5-6	TRBJ2-7	CASSLAVAGPYEQYF
TRBV29-1	TRBJ1-4	CSVVRGPNEKLFF
TRBV25-1	TRBJ1-1	CASSRGNTEAFF
TRBV29-1	TRBJ1-3	CSATPGQVSGNTIYF
TRBV4-3	TRBJ2-2	CASSQGAGGTGELFF
TRBV14	TRBJ2-7	CASSLTYGPAYEQYF
TRBV29-1	TRBJ2-2	CSAWAGVDGELFF
TRBV18	TRBJ2-7	CASSDTDPGGEQYF
TRBV4-3	TRBJ2-7	CASSPGGSLNEQYF
TRBV7-3	TRBJ1-6	CASSENRDNSPLHF
TRBV7-3	TRBJ2-1	CASSLTEGGPYNEQFF
TRBV5-1	TRBJ2-3	CASSLGSQGTDTQYF
TRBV30	TRBJ1-4	CAWSGRETNEKLFF
TRBV18	TRBJ2-1	CASSAPGGDEQFF
TRBV6-1	TRBJ2-5	CASYPGHNGETQYF
TRBV5-1	TRBJ2-5	CASSSGVRGEETQYF
TRBV18	TRBJ2-7	CASSPPAGKTYEQYF
TRBV2	TRBJ2-5	CASSEEAGWETQYF
TRBV13	TRBJ1-4	CASSFRGAGSEKLFF
TRBV5-4	TRBJ1-1	CASSQGGTANTEAFF
TRBV7-2	TRBJ2-5	CASSPGTSFGETQYF
TRBV5-1	TRBJ1-3	CASSLSGGSAGNTIYF
TRBV5-6	TRBJ1-5	CASSRDRNNQPQHF
TRBV6-5	TRBJ1-2	CASSYGQAVSVGYTF
TRBV5-1	TRBJ2-7	CASSLGFLGYEQYF
TRBV7-2	TRBJ1-4	CASSLGGTNEKLFF
TRBV19	TRBJ2-1	CASSSGANEQFF
TRBV15	TRBJ2-1	CATSRVRHVGNEQFF
TRBV9	TRBJ2-5	CASSVGGNPTGGETQYF
TRBV6-1	TRBJ2-7	CASSASDSYEQYF
TRBV28	TRBJ2-5	CASSFYQGEVETQYF
TRBV28	TRBJ2-1	CASSLREEEQFF
TRBV5-1	TRBJ2-2	CASSLEGISTGELFF
TRBV28	TRBJ2-3	CASREGLADTQYF
TRBV19	TRBJ1-5	CASTPTVDQPQHF
TRBV19	TRBJ1-3	CASSRAELSSGNTIYF
TRBV6-1	TRBJ1-1	CASIKIREAFF